The clone carrying this T cell receptor (beta chain) occurred once. The germline CDR1 and CDR2 sequences are SGHDT and YYEEEE. CDR3 length equals 15 residues. Trimming took 5 bases from V and 10 from J; bases not matched to a gene: 12. The sample belongs to a study of blood T cell repertoires in COVID-19. On the study more broadly: Samples of COVID-19 (acute and convalescent) were obtained from the United States, Italy and Spain.

Clinical history as reported by participants underpinned cohort assignment. Study processing details: Amplifying reference gene primers gave estimates of nucleated cell counts. Produced via immunoSEQ multiplex PCR; TCRdb's table is partial and in-frame only. V, J and clone size are taken as reported in that table, and D and trimming were inferred from the DNA itself. The sample records fewer than 350,000 clones, approximately 90% being singletons. Sequencing was performed on PBMCs or T cells enriched from blood (not recorded which). The rearrangement links TRBV5-6 to TRBJ1-6, with TRBD1 identical over 7 bases. This clonotype was sampled from a middle-aged woman with acute COVID-19. The CDR3: CASSSWGQRRSPLHF. CDR3 nucleotide sequence: TGTGCCAGCAGTTCTTGGGGACAGCGAAGATCACCCCTCCACTTT.